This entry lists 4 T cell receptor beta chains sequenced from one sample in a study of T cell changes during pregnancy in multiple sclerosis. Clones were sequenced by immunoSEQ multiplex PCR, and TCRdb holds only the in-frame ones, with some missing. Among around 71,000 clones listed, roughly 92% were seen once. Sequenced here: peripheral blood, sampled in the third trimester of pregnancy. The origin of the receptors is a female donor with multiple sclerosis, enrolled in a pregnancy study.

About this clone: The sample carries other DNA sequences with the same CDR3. The CDR3 bases are TGCGCCAGCAGCTCAACAGGGGCAACTAATGAAAAACTGTTTTTT. Translating it yields CASSSTGATNEKLFF. This chain uses TRBV5-1 with TRBJ1-4; 7 positions agree with TRBD1. The CDR3 is 15 residues long. Germline V gene lookup returns CDR1 SGHRS and CDR2 YFSETQ. Germline trimming cut 3 bases from V and 0 bases from J; bases unmatched to any gene: 2.

CDR3 sequence (DNA): TGCAGCGCCCTGACCAGACTAGCGGGTCAGTACAATGAGCAGTTCTTC. Encoded protein: CSALTRLAGQYNEQFF. The chain links TRBV29-1 to TRBJ2-1; 10 nucleotides line up with TRBD2. V shed 7 bases and J 4 bases; nucleotides not matched to a gene: 13. Germline lookup yields CDR1 SQVTM and CDR2 ANQGSEA. CDR3 size: 16 residues.

The DNA for the CDR3 is TGCGCCAGCAGCTTGGTACCCCAGTTCGACTTTTACTCTGGAAACACCATATATTTT. Encoded protein: CASSLVPQFDFYSGNTIYF. J is TRBJ1-3 and V is TRBV5-1; the D is unclear. V was pared by 0 bases and J by 0 bases, with 19 bases between. The CDR3 contains 19 residues. Germline V gene data show CDR1 as SGHRS and CDR2 as YFSETQ.

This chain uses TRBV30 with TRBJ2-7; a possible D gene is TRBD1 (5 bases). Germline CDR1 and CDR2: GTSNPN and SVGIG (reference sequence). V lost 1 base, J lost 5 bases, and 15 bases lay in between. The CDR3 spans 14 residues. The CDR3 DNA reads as TGTGCCTGGAGTGAAGGACAAGGGTCCCACGAGCAGTACTTC. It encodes CAWSEGQGSHEQYF.